This is a list of T cell receptor beta chains from one sample in a study of cytomegalovirus exposure and HLA in healthy donors. TCRdb's copy holds only in-frame clones and misses some; the assay was immunoSEQ multiplex PCR. The sample lists 50,000 to 65,000 clones, 82% occurring once. What was sequenced was PBMCs. These receptors originate from a woman aged 18 to 35 in good health and CMV-seronegative. CDR3s include the opening cysteine and the closing phenylalanine or tryptophan. D genes are given only for firm matches. Clone size is not always given. Where it is, it says once, few, many or a class for expanded clones.

d_call,v_call,clone_size,j_call,cdr3_nt,cdr3_aa
NA,TRBV5-1,few,TRBJ1-2,TGCGCCAGCAGCTTGGGGACTACCGGATCTTACTATGGCTACACCTTC,CASSLGTTGSYYGYTF
NA,TRBV28,NA,TRBJ1-5,TGTGCCAGCAGTCCCCCTGGGAGGGGTCAGCCCCAGCATTTT,CASSPPGRGQPQHF
NA,TRBV7-9,few,TRBJ2-3,TGTGCCAGCAGCTTATCGACGGAGGGGGCGAGGACAGATACGCAGTATTTT,CASSLSTEGARTDTQYF
TRBD2,TRBV13,once,TRBJ2-3,TGTGCCAGCAGCCGACTAGCGGGGGCCTCCACAGATACGCAGTATTTT,CASSRLAGASTDTQYF
NA,TRBV6-5,NA,TRBJ1-1,TGTGCCAGCAGTTACTCTTGGGGCCTGACTTTCTTT,CASSYSWGLTFF
TRBD1,TRBV27,NA,TRBJ2-7,TGTGCCAGCAGTTTGGACAGGGGGGGGAGCTCCTACGAGCAGTACTTC,CASSLDRGGSSYEQYF
TRBD2,TRBV4-2,NA,TRBJ2-7,TGTGCCAGCAGCCAACTTAGCGGGGGCTCCTACGAGCAGTACTTC,CASSQLSGGSYEQYF
NA,TRBV29-1,few,TRBJ1-2,TGCAGCGTCCCTCACACAGGGAATAGGTATGGCTACACCTTC,CSVPHTGNRYGYTF
TRBD2,TRBV28,NA,TRBJ2-2,TGTGCCAGCCGACGAGGACTAGCGGCTTCCACCGGGGAGCTGTTTTTT,CASRRGLAASTGELFF
NA,TRBV11-3,NA,TRBJ2-7,TGTGCCAGCAGCCCCGGGCCCGGGGACTCCTACGAGCAGTACTTC,CASSPGPGDSYEQYF
NA,TRBV15,NA,TRBJ1-3,TGTGCCACCAGCAGAGACCGAGCAGGGGCCTCTGGAAACACCATATATTTT,CATSRDRAGASGNTIYF
NA,TRBV6-5,NA,TRBJ1-1,TGTGCCAGCAGCCGAGGAGCGAGCACTGAAGCTTTCTTT,CASSRGASTEAFF
TRBD1,TRBV19,NA,TRBJ2-2,TGTGCCAGTAGTGAGACAGGGGGGTTTGGGGAGCTGTTTTTT,CASSETGGFGELFF
NA,TRBV5-1,once,TRBJ2-7,TGCGCCAGCAGCTTAGCAGGGGACGAGCAGTACTTC,CASSLAGDEQYF
TRBD2,TRBV4-1,NA,TRBJ2-1,TGCGCCAGCAGTTACCCCGGGACTAGCAATCCCCCTCGGCAGTTCTTC,CASSYPGTSNPPRQFF
NA,TRBV28,NA,TRBJ2-5,TGTGCCAGCGGGAAGGGGAATGGCGAGACCCAGTACTTC,CASGKGNGETQYF
NA,TRBV27,NA,TRBJ2-1,TGTGCCAGCAGTTTCGGTGCGGCGTTCTTC,CASSFGAAFF
NA,TRBV5-4,NA,TRBJ2-1,TGTGCCAGCAGCTTGGATAACAATGAGCAGTTCTTC,CASSLDNNEQFF
NA,TRBV30,NA,TRBJ1-5,TGTGCCTGGAGTGTTGGCTGGGCCGAGCCCCAGCATTTT,CAWSVGWAEPQHF
NA,TRBV6-5,few,TRBJ1-4,TGTGCCAGCAGTTACCTGGCAGGGGTTGAAAAACTGTTTTTT,CASSYLAGVEKLFF
NA,TRBV5-1,NA,TRBJ1-1,TGCGCCAGCAGCTCCCAGGTCGGTGGAGGAAGCAACACTGAAGCTTTCTTT,CASSSQVGGGSNTEAFF
TRBD2,TRBV15,NA,TRBJ2-5,TGTGCCACCAGCAGAGATCGGGGGGTTATCCCTCAAGAGACCCAGTACTTC,CATSRDRGVIPQETQYF
NA,TRBV6-5,NA,TRBJ2-7,TGTGCCAGCACTCAATGGGGGGAGCGCACCTACGAGCAGTACTTC,CASTQWGERTYEQYF
TRBD2,TRBV9,few,TRBJ2-2,TGTGCCAGCAGCGTAGCACTAGCGGGATACGCGAACACCGGGGAGCTGTTTTTT,CASSVALAGYANTGELFF
TRBD2,TRBV7-6,NA,TRBJ2-2,TGTGCCAGCAGCTTAACCCTAGCGGGGCCTAGCGGGGAGCTGTTTTTT,CASSLTLAGPSGELFF
TRBD1,TRBV27,NA,TRBJ2-3,TGTGCCAGCCCCTCACAGGGGGGTACGCAGTATTTT,CASPSQGGTQYF
NA,TRBV10-1,NA,TRBJ2-3,TGCGCCAGCAGTGATAATCACGGGGGAGATACGCAGTATTTT,CASSDNHGGDTQYF
NA,TRBV30,NA,TRBJ2-7,TGTGCCTGGAGTGTACTTCGGGGTTACGAGCAGTACTTC,CAWSVLRGYEQYF
NA,TRBV6-5,NA,TRBJ1-1,TGTGCCAGCAGTTATGGGGAGGACACTGAAGCTTTCTTT,CASSYGEDTEAFF
TRBD1,TRBV19,NA,TRBJ2-3,TGTGCCAGTAGTGCGACAGGGTTGAGCACAGATACGCAGTATTTT,CASSATGLSTDTQYF
NA,TRBV7-3,NA,TRBJ2-1,TGTGCCAGCAGCCTTAGTAGGGGGACTAACAATGAGCAGTTCTTC,CASSLSRGTNNEQFF
NA,TRBV19,NA,TRBJ1-1,TGTGCCAGTAGACGGACAGCCTACACTGAAGCTTTCTTT,CASRRTAYTEAFF
TRBD2,TRBV30,NA,TRBJ2-7,TGTGCCTGGAGCCCAACGTCCCTAGCGGGGAACGTTGTGGGGGTCGGTTACGAGCAGTACTTC,CAWSPTSLAGNVVGVGYEQYF
TRBD1,TRBV4-1,NA,TRBJ2-6,TGCGCCAGCAGCCCCTCAGGTGGACAGGGGTTAACAGGGGCCAACGTCCTGACTTTC,CASSPSGGQGLTGANVLTF
NA,TRBV5-3,NA,TRBJ2-1,TGTGCCAGAAGCTTGGCCGGGGTGGGAGTTGGCAATGAGCAGTTCTTC,CARSLAGVGVGNEQFF
NA,TRBV9,NA,TRBJ1-2,TGTGCCAGCAGCGTAGGGGCCAGACCCGGCTACACCTTC,CASSVGARPGYTF
NA,TRBV7-9,NA,TRBJ1-1,TGTGCCAGCAGCTTAGAGAGGGCGGGAAACACTGAAGCTTTCTTT,CASSLERAGNTEAFF
NA,TRBV25-1,NA,TRBJ2-5,TGTGCCAGACCCCTTTGGGGAGTCCAAGAGACCCAGTACTTC,CARPLWGVQETQYF
NA,TRBV6-4,NA,TRBJ1-5,TGTGCCAGCAGCCCAGACACGAGCAATCAGCCCCAGCATTTT,CASSPDTSNQPQHF
NA,TRBV5-4,NA,TRBJ1-2,TGTGCCAGCAGCTACATTACTATTAACTATGGCTACACCTTC,CASSYITINYGYTF
TRBD2,TRBV4-1,NA,TRBJ2-1,TGCGCCAGCAGCCAAGATAAGGGACTAGCGGGCTACAATGAGCAGTTCTTC,CASSQDKGLAGYNEQFF
TRBD1,TRBV4-1,NA,TRBJ1-2,TGCGCCAGCAGCCAAGGGAGAGACAGGGCCAACTATGGCTACACCTTC,CASSQGRDRANYGYTF
NA,TRBV7-3,NA,TRBJ1-5,TGTGCCAGCAGCTTAACTGGGTCTGGGGCTGATCAGCCCCAGCATTTT,CASSLTGSGADQPQHF
TRBD1,TRBV5-1,few,TRBJ2-5,TGCGCCAGCAGCGCCGGGACAGGGGAACTAGGGACCCAGTACTTC,CASSAGTGELGTQYF
TRBD1,TRBV2,NA,TRBJ2-7,TGTGCCAGCACAGGTGGGGCAGGGGGATCCCACGAGCAGTACTTC,CASTGGAGGSHEQYF
TRBD1,TRBV2,NA,TRBJ1-4,TGTGCCAGCAGGGACAGGGGAAAACCGAATGAAAAACTGTTTTTT,CASRDRGKPNEKLFF
NA,TRBV27,NA,TRBJ2-1,TGTGCCAGCAGTTTATCGAAGGCTTGGGGAGGGCAGTTCTTC,CASSLSKAWGGQFF
TRBD2,TRBV29-1,NA,TRBJ2-7,TGCAGCGTTGAAGTTGTGGGTAGCGGGAGAGGGGACGAGCAGTACTTC,CSVEVVGSGRGDEQYF
NA,TRBV28,NA,TRBJ2-1,TGTGCCAGCAGTTTATTGGCTTTAACGGGCTACAATGAGCAGTTCTTC,CASSLLALTGYNEQFF
NA,TRBV28,NA,TRBJ2-7,TGTGCCAGCAGTTTTCAAACTGACAAGCCCTACGAGCAGTACTTC,CASSFQTDKPYEQYF
NA,TRBV28,NA,TRBJ1-4,TGTGCCAGCAGTTCCCCTCGGGGGGATACTAATGAAAAACTGTTTTTT,CASSSPRGDTNEKLFF
TRBD1,TRBV7-9,NA,TRBJ2-1,TGTGCCAGCAGCTTAGTGGGACAGGGGAATGAGCAGTTCTTC,CASSLVGQGNEQFF
TRBD1,TRBV27,NA,TRBJ2-3,TGTGCCAGCAGTTTATACCGTCTCGGGACAGGGCAAGATACGCAGTATTTT,CASSLYRLGTGQDTQYF
NA,TRBV4-1,NA,TRBJ2-7,TGCGCCAGCAGCCAAGACCTTACAAGCTCCTACGAGCAGTACTTC,CASSQDLTSSYEQYF
NA,TRBV19,NA,TRBJ1-3,TGTGCCAATAGTGGGGGGTACGGAAACACCATATATTTT,CANSGGYGNTIYF
TRBD1,TRBV30,NA,TRBJ1-6,TGTGCCTGGAGAGGGGGATACGGACAGGCGACCTATAATTCACCCCTCCACTTT,CAWRGGYGQATYNSPLHF
NA,TRBV11-2,NA,TRBJ1-1,TGTGCCAGCAGTCGGGGGGGGGACACTGAAGCTTTCTTT,CASSRGGDTEAFF
NA,TRBV18,NA,TRBJ2-7,TGTGCCAGCTCACCGAGTCACACTAGTACCGAGCAGTACTTC,CASSPSHTSTEQYF
TRBD2,TRBV25-1,NA,TRBJ2-7,TGTGCCAGCAGTGGACCGACTAGCGGGAACTCCTACGAGCAGTACTTC,CASSGPTSGNSYEQYF